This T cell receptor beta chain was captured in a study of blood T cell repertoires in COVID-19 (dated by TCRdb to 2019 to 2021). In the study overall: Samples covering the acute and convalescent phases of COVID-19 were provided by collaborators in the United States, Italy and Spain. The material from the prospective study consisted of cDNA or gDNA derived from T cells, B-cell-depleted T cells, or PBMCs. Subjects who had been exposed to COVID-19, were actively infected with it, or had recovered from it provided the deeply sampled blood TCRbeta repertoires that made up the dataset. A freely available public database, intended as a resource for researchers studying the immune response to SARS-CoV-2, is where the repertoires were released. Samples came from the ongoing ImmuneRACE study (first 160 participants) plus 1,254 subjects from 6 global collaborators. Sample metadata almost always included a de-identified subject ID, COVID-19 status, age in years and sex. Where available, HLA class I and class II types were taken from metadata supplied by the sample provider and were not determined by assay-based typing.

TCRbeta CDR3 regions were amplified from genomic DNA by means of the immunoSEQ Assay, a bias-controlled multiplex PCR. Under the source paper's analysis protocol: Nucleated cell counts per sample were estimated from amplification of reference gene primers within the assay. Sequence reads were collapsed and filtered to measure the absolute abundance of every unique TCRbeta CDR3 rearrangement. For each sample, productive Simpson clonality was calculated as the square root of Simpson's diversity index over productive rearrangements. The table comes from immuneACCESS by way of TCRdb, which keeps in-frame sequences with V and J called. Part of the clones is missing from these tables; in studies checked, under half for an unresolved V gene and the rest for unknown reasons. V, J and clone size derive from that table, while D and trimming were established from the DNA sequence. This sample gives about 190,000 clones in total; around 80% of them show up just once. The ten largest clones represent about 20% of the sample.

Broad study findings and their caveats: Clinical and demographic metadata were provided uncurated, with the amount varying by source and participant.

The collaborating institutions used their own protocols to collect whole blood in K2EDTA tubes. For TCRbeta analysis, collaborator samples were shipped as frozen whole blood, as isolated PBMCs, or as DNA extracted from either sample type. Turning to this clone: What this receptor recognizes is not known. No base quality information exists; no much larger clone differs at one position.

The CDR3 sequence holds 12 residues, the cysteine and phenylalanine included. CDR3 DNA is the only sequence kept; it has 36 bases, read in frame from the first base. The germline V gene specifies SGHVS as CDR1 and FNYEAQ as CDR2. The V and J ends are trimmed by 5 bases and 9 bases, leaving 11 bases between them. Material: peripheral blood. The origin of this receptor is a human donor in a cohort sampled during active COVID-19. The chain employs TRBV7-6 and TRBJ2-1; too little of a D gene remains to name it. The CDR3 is CASSRTLGEQFF. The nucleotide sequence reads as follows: TGTGCCAGCAGCCGCACCCTCGGTGAGCAGTTCTTC.